The 18 T cell receptor beta chains below come from one sample, sequenced in a study of OX40 agonist ivuxolimab in advanced cancers. Repertoires were generated with immunoSEQ multiplex PCR, while TCRdb's copy carries only in-frame clones and drops some. The table shows fewer than 100,000 clones, with roughly 91% occurring only once. This material consisted of CD4+ or CD8+ T cells sorted from blood, taken in a trial of the OX40 agonist ivuxolimab. The source is an adult with an advanced solid tumor such as melanoma, head and neck, liver or kidney cancer.

To note about this clone: In the same sample, other DNA sequences code for this CDR3. The CDR3 sequence is CASSSRFGRGGGSYTF. For the CDR3, the DNA is TGTGCCAGCAGTTCCCGCTTCGGACGGGGGGGAGGGAGCTACACCTTC. The rearrangement joins TRBV6-5 to TRBJ1-2; maybe TRBD1 (5 bases). The CDR3 sequence is 16 residues long. Germline assignment: CDR1 MNHEY and CDR2 SVGAGI. V was trimmed by 4 bases and J by 9 bases, leaving 24 bases between them.

The rearrangement uses TRBV5-4 and TRBJ2-1; TRBD2 matches at 9 bases. CDR3 length: 16 residues. Germline CDR1 SGHNT, CDR2 YYREEE (reference sequence). Trimming cost V 0 bases and J 4 bases; bases outside gene matches: 5. The CDR3 DNA reads as TGTGCCAGCAGCTTGGACGCGGGAGGGGGTTACAATGAGCAGTTCTTC. This encodes CASSLDAGGGYNEQFF.

The chain couples TRBV10-1 to TRBJ2-1; 9 bases fit TRBD1. V lost 2 bases to trimming and J lost 7 bases; unmatched junction nucleotides: 3. The germline V gene encodes CDR1 WNHNN and CDR2 SYGVQD (reference sequence). The CDR3 is 14 amino acids. The CDR3 reads CASSEAGQGNEQFF. CDR3 coding DNA: TGCGCCAGCAGTGAGGCCGGACAGGGGAATGAGCAGTTCTTC.

The chain employs TRBV7-7 and TRBJ2-1, with 11 bases aligning to TRBD2. CDR3 size: 17 residues. Germline V gene lookup returns CDR1 SSHAT and CDR2 FNYEAQ (reference sequence). Losses at the gene ends were 1 base for V and 7 bases for J; bases not matched to a gene: 9. CDR3 sequence: CASSLGLAGGGGNEQFF. Written as DNA, the CDR3 is TGTGCCAGCAGCTTAGGCCTAGCGGGAGGAGGGGGAAATGAGCAGTTCTTC.

The chain recombines TRBV30 with TRBJ1-5; D might be TRBD1 (5 bases). Germline CDR1 is GTSNPN and CDR2 is SVGIG (reference sequence). The CDR3 spans 15 residues. The V and J ends lost 4 bases and 4 bases respectively, with 17 bases between them. CDR3 in amino acids: CAWTRSSGWNQPQHF. CDR3 sequence (DNA): TGTGCCTGGACCCGTAGTTCAGGGTGGAATCAGCCCCAGCATTTT.

This chain uses TRBV28 with TRBJ2-2; a possible D gene is TRBD1 (6 bases). Germline V gene data show CDR1 as MDHEN and CDR2 as SYDVKM. CDR3 length: 14 residues. With 7 bases removed from V and 5 bases from J, the gap between germline ends came to 14 bases. CDR3 protein: CASTLTGWTGELFF. The CDR3 DNA reads as TGTGCCAGCACCCTGACAGGTTGGACCGGGGAGCTGTTTTTT.

This clone was detected only a few times. The J gene is TRBJ2-5, the V gene TRBV27; 8 bases agree with TRBD1. The ends lost 5 bases at V and 5 bases at J; junction bases unmatched: 10. From germline, CDR1 is MNHEY and CDR2 SMNVEV (reference sequence). The CDR3 is 15 amino acids. In DNA, the CDR3 is TGTGCCAGCAGTGCCAGACAGGGGACCGGGGAGACCCAGTACTTC. This sequence encodes CASSARQGTGETQYF.

The V call is TRBV30, the J call TRBJ2-2, with D possibly TRBD2 on 6 matching bases. Trimming took 5 bases from V and 5 from J, leaving 12 bases between them. This CDR3 has 13 residues. CDR1 and CDR2 from the germline V gene are GTSNPN and SVGIG (reference sequence). The CDR3 sequence is CAWAEEGTGELFF. CDR3 sequence (DNA): TGTGCCTGGGCCGAGGAGGGAACCGGGGAGCTGTTTTTT.

This chain connects TRBV2 to TRBJ1-1; D not resolved. The CDR3 is made up of 12 amino acids. CDR1 is SNHLY and CDR2 is FYNNEI in the germline V gene. With 7 bases removed from V and 6 bases from J, the gap between germline ends came to 12 bases. This CDR3 reads CASNPEKAEAFF. The CDR3 region has the DNA TGTGCCAGCAACCCTGAGAAGGCTGAAGCTTTCTTT.

This clone was seen a handful of times. The gene calls are TRBV7-6 and TRBJ2-3; D unclear. The CDR3 length is 12 residues. The V and J ends lost 3 bases and 3 bases respectively, with 4 bases between them. The germline gives CDR1 SGHVS, CDR2 FNYEAQ. The CDR3 loop is CASSFRTDTQYF. In nucleotides, the CDR3 is TGTGCCAGCAGCTTCAGGACAGATACGCAGTATTTT. Filled out from reference TRBV7-6 and TRBJ2-3, the complete variable domain reads GAGVSQSPRYKVTKRGQDVALRCDPISGHVSLYWYRQALGQGPEFLTYFNYEAQQDKSGLPNDRFSAERPEGSISTLTIQRTEQRDSAMYRCASSFRTDTQYFGPGTRLTVL.

This clone was seen only once. The chain has TRBV7-9 and TRBJ1-2; tentatively, D is TRBD1 (5 bases). Germline CDR1 is SEHNR and CDR2 is FQNEAQ (reference sequence). Trimming removed 4 bases at V and 0 bases at J, with 12 bases between. The CDR3 contains 15 residues. This CDR3 is CASSYQGRTNYGYTF. CDR3 coding DNA: TGTGCCAGCAGCTACCAGGGAAGAACTAACTATGGCTACACCTTC.

The chain is built from TRBV28 and TRBJ1-5; 12 positions agree with TRBD1. CDR1 is MDHEN and CDR2 is SYDVKM in the germline V gene. With V trimmed by 5 bases and J by 3 bases, 17 bases remained unmatched. The CDR3 totals 20 residues. The CDR3 nucleotides are TGTGCCAGCAGTACACTCTCCGGGACAGGGGGCATCAGAGTCAATCAGCCCCAGCATTTT. Translating gives CASSTLSGTGGIRVNQPQHF.

The chain carries TRBV6-5 and TRBJ1-5; D is unclear. Deletions cut 0 bases from V and 1 base from J, with 7 bases between. The CDR3 has 15 amino acids. Looked up from germline, CDR1 is MNHEY and CDR2 is SVGAGI. CDR3 region: CASSYSLDSNQPQHF. CDR3 nucleotides: TGTGCCAGCAGTTACTCGCTGGACAGCAATCAGCCCCAGCATTTT.

The chain is built from TRBV6-1 and TRBJ1-2, with TRBD1 matching 10 bases. CDR3 length equals 15 residues. From germline, CDR1 is MNHNS and CDR2 SASEGT. Germline trimming cut 4 bases from V and 3 bases from J; bases unmatched to any gene: 5. The CDR3 DNA reads as TGTGCCAGCAGTGTAGGGGACAGGGGTCACTATGGCTACACCTTC. Residues: CASSVGDRGHYGYTF.

This chain joins TRBV27 and TRBJ2-2, with D possibly TRBD2 on 6 matching bases. The CDR3 is 13 amino acids. Looked up from germline, CDR1 is MNHEY and CDR2 is SMNVEV (reference sequence). With 11 bases removed from V and 8 bases from J, the gap between germline ends came to 18 bases. The CDR3 DNA follows: TGTGCCGTGCGGGAACCGGGGAAAGGGGAGCTGTTTTTT. Translation gives CAVREPGKGELFF.

This chain links TRBV6-1 with TRBJ1-6; D perhaps matches TRBD1 (5 bases). With 3 bases removed from V and 4 bases from J, the gap between germline ends came to 7 bases. Germline V gene data show CDR1 as MNHNS and CDR2 as SASEGT. The CDR3 totals 14 residues. CDR3 sequence (DNA): TGTGCCAGCAGTGACAGGGATTATAATTCACCCCTCCACTTT. Protein: CASSDRDYNSPLHF.

The chain couples TRBV5-1 to TRBJ1-1, with D tentatively TRBD1 (5 bases). Germline V gene sequence: CDR1 SGHRS, CDR2 YFSETQ. Trimming removed 4 bases from V and 3 bases from J, with 19 bases in between. The CDR3 length is 16 residues. The CDR3 spells CASSPTATVGHTEAFF. The CDR3 region has the DNA TGCGCCAGCAGCCCCACGGCGACAGTTGGCCACACTGAAGCTTTCTTT.

This rearrangement joins TRBV19 to TRBJ2-2; 9 nucleotides match TRBD1. Germline V CDR1 and CDR2: LNHDA, SQIVND (reference sequence). The CDR3 is made up of 17 amino acids. V lost 7 bases and J lost 5; bases outside the gene matches: 14. CDR3 bases: TGTGCCAGTACCCTACTAAGACAGGGGGATAGGACCGGGGAGCTGTTTTTT. Protein product: CASTLLRQGDRTGELFF.